These T cell receptor beta chains were read from a single sample in a study of regulatory T cells in long-lasting Graves disease. TCRdb used MiXCR to reprocess the multiplex PCR reads, holding one entry per CDR3 protein. The sample has about 470,000 distinct CDR3 sequences; about 15% are singletons. The data were also submitted as part of a second study, on T cells in Graves' hyperthyroidism and ophthalmopathy.

The input for sequencing was peripheral blood mononuclear cells (PBMCs), taken at new diagnosis, from a patient treated with antithyroid drugs. The receptor source for this set is a woman in her 30s with Graves disease. Each CDR3 is given with its conserved first and last residue. A D gene is named only where the DNA matches it firmly. Expanded clones are given a class, and other clones once, few, many or no size at all.

D gene: NA; J gene: TRBJ1-3; V gene: TRBV28; clone size: many; CDR3 protein: CASSSRSGNTIYF; CDR3 DNA: TGTGCCAGCAGTTCCCGCTCTGGAAACACCATATATTTT
D gene: NA; J gene: TRBJ2-1; V gene: TRBV30; clone size: many; CDR3 protein: CAWSVLATYNEQFF; CDR3 DNA: TGTGCCTGGAGTGTGCTAGCGACCTACAATGAGCAGTTCTTC
D gene: TRBD1; J gene: TRBJ1-1; V gene: TRBV7-9; clone size: many; CDR3 protein: CASSLGTAMNTEAFF; CDR3 DNA: TGTGCCAGCAGCTTGGGGACAGCCATGAACACTGAAGCTTTCTTT
D gene: NA; J gene: TRBJ2-7; V gene: TRBV10-3; clone size: many; CDR3 protein: CAISDRGAYEQYF; CDR3 DNA: TGTGCCATCAGTGACAGGGGTGCCTACGAGCAGTACTTC
D gene: TRBD2; J gene: TRBJ2-5; V gene: TRBV12-3/TRBV12-4; clone size: many; CDR3 protein: CASSRGGREGRETQYF; CDR3 DNA: TGTGCCAGCAGCCGAGGTGGGCGGGAGGGCCGGGAGACCCAGTACTTC
D gene: TRBD1; J gene: TRBJ1-2; V gene: TRBV27; clone size: few; CDR3 protein: CASSPGTGSGYGYTF; CDR3 DNA: TGTGCCAGCAGTCCAGGGACAGGGTCGGGCTATGGCTACACCTTC
D gene: NA; J gene: TRBJ2-3; V gene: TRBV29-1; clone size: many; CDR3 protein: CSVEGRQRDTDTQYF; CDR3 DNA: TGCAGCGTTGAGGGAAGACAGAGGGACACAGATACGCAGTATTTT
D gene: TRBD2; J gene: TRBJ2-1; V gene: TRBV11-2; clone size: many; CDR3 protein: CASSLASGGYNEQFF; CDR3 DNA: TGTGCCAGCAGCTTAGCTAGCGGGGGGTACAATGAGCAGTTCTTC
D gene: TRBD2; J gene: TRBJ2-7; V gene: TRBV5-1; clone size: many; CDR3 protein: CASREGLAATYEQYF; CDR3 DNA: TGCGCCAGCAGGGAGGGACTAGCGGCGACCTACGAGCAGTACTTC
D gene: NA; J gene: TRBJ2-7; V gene: TRBV20-1; clone size: many; CDR3 protein: CSASDRRAYEQYF; CDR3 DNA: TGCAGTGCTAGTGACAGGAGGGCCTACGAGCAGTACTTC
D gene: TRBD2; J gene: TRBJ2-3; V gene: TRBV6-1; clone size: few; CDR3 protein: CASTKTSPSTDTQYF; CDR3 DNA: TGTGCCAGCACCAAGACTAGCCCCAGCACAGATACGCAGTATTTT
D gene: TRBD2; J gene: TRBJ2-5; V gene: TRBV15; clone size: few; CDR3 protein: CATSRDLRGLAGEVTQYF; CDR3 DNA: TGTGCCACCAGCAGAGACCTCCGGGGACTAGCGGGAGAGGTGACCCAGTACTTC
D gene: TRBD2; J gene: TRBJ2-1; V gene: TRBV9; clone size: NA; CDR3 protein: CASSVATGPRTGTSGTVSYNEQFF; CDR3 DNA: TGTGCCAGCAGCGTAGCTACCGGTCCGAGGACCGGGACTAGCGGGACCGTCTCCTACAATGAGCAGTTCTTC
D gene: NA; J gene: TRBJ2-3; V gene: TRBV12-3/TRBV12-4; clone size: many; CDR3 protein: CASSNPGGDTDTQYF; CDR3 DNA: TGTGCCAGCAGTAACCCCGGAGGGGACACAGATACGCAGTATTTT